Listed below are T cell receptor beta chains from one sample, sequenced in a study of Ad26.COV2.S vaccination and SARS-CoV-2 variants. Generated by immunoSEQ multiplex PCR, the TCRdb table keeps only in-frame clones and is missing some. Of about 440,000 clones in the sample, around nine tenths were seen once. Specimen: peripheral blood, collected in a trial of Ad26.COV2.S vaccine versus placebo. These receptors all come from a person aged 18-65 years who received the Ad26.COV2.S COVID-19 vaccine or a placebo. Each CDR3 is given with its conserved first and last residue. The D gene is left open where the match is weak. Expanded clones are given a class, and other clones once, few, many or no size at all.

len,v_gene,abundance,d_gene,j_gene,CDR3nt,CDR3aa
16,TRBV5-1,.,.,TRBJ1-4,TGCGCCAGCAGCTTCACCCGGACGGCAATCAATGAAAAACTGTTTTTT,CASSFTRTAINEKLFF
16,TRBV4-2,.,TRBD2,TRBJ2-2,TGTGCCAGCAGCCAAGGTCTAGCGGGAGACACCGGGGAGCTGTTTTTT,CASSQGLAGDTGELFF
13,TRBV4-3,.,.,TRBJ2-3,TGCGCCAGCAGCCAAGATGTCGTAGATACGCAGTATTTT,CASSQDVVDTQYF
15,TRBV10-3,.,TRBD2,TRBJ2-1,TGTGCCATCAGACCAGATAGCGGGAGATCGAATGAGCAGTTCTTC,CAIRPDSGRSNEQFF
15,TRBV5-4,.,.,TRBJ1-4,TGTGCCAGCAGCTTGAGAACACCTACTAATGAAAAACTGTTTTTT,CASSLRTPTNEKLFF
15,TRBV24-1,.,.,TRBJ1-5,TGTGCCACCAGTGATGCCCGGGGGGACAATCAGCCCCAGCATTTT,CATSDARGDNQPQHF
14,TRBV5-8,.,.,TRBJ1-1,TGTGCCAGCAGCCCTGGGATGGGGAACACTGAAGCTTTCTTT,CASSPGMGNTEAFF
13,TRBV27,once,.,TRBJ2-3,TGTGCCAGCAGATTACTGGGCACAGATACGCAGTATTTT,CASRLLGTDTQYF
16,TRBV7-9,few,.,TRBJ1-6,TGTGCCAGCAGGGGTCCGTCCCTATCATATAATTCACCCCTCCACTTT,CASRGPSLSYNSPLHF
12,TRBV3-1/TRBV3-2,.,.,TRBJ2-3,TGTGCCACACGGGACAGCACAGATACGCAGTATTTT,CATRDSTDTQYF
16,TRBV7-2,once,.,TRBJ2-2,TGTGCCAGCAGCCTCAATAGAGGAACCCAGGCCGGGGAGCTGTTTTTT,CASSLNRGTQAGELFF
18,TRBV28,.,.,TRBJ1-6,TGTGCCAGCAGGCCGGTTTTCCCCGTAGGCTCCTATAATTCACCCCTCCACTTT,CASRPVFPVGSYNSPLHF
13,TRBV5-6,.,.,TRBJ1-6,TGTGCCAGCAGCTTGGAAAGGAATTCACCCCTCCACTTT,CASSLERNSPLHF
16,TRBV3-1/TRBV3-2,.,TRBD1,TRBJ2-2,TGTGCCAGCAGCCAAACTCCGGGACAGGGGGCCGGGGAGCTGTTTTTT,CASSQTPGQGAGELFF
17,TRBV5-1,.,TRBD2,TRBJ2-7,TGCGCCAGCAGCCCTGCCGCTCGGGCTAGCGGGACCTTTGAGCAGTACTTC,CASSPAARASGTFEQYF
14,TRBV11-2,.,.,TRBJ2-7,TGTGCCAGCAGCCGCCTCAGGGCGGTCTACGAGCAGTACTTC,CASSRLRAVYEQYF
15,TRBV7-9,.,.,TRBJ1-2,TGTGCCAGCAGCCCCGGAGGGATTTCCTCCTATGGCTACACCTTC,CASSPGGISSYGYTF
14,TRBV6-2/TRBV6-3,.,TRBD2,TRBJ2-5,TGTGCCAGCAGCTGGGGGGGAACATTAGAGACCCAGTACTTC,CASSWGGTLETQYF
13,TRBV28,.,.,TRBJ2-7,TGTGCCAGCAGTAAGATAGTCTCCTACGAGCAGTACTTC,CASSKIVSYEQYF